Below, 17 T cell receptor beta chains from the same sample are listed, as sequenced in a study of response to subunit inactivated influenza vaccine (dated by TCRdb to the late 2010s). Libraries were prepared through RT-PCR. Sequenced on an Illumina HiSeq 2500. TCRdb itself trimmed the public reads at Q25 with fastp, ran MiXCR and retained productive beta chains. Entries that share a CDR3 protein sequence are merged under the most common genes and DNA. Within this sample are fewer than 600,000 distinct CDR3 sequences, with around 7.7% of them counted one time only. Approximately 14% of the sample lies in the top ten. This specimen was PBMCs from blood, taken less than 30 months after vaccination. The receptors here all came from a man between 50 and 75 years old who received an inactivated influenza vaccine. Donor details come from another sample of the same person, matched by shared clones.

This clonotype was recorded at least ten times. CDR3 DNA: TGTGCCAGCAGCGCAGGATACTACGAGCAGTACTTC. It translates to CASSAGYYEQYF. This chain joins TRBV14 and TRBJ2-7; D gene ambiguous. This CDR3 region has 12 residues. Germline CDR1 SGHDN, CDR2 FVKESK. V was clipped by 5 bases and J by 3 bases, with 8 bases between them.

This rearrangement joins TRBV4-2 to TRBJ2-5, with D maybe TRBD1 (5 bases). Per the germline V gene, CDR1 is LGHNA and CDR2 is YNFKEQ. The CDR3 runs to 13 residues. V was clipped by 1 base and J by 5 bases, with 8 bases between them. Here the CDR3 DNA reads TGTGCCAGCAGCCAAGCCCCAGGGGAGACCCAGTACTTC. Its protein product is CASSQAPGETQYF.

The table lists this clonotype with many counts. The gene calls are TRBV6-2 or TRBV6-3 and TRBJ2-7, with D perhaps TRBD1 or TRBD2 (5 bases each). The CDR3 spans 15 residues. The germline V and J ends were trimmed by 6 bases and 2 bases, with 17 bases remaining between them. Germline CDR1 is MNHEY and CDR2 is SVGEGT. The CDR3 sequence: CASRPGRALTYEQYF. The CDR3 nucleotides read TGTGCCAGCAGACCGGGGCGGGCACTAACCTACGAGCAGTACTTC.

This clonotype was seen ten or more times. This sequence joins TRBV5-1 and TRBJ2-7, with no clear D. Deletions cut 0 bases from V and 2 bases from J, with 12 bases between. This CDR3 comprises 15 residues. From germline, CDR1 is SGHRS and CDR2 YFSETQ. In DNA, the CDR3 is TGCGCCAGCAGCTTGGGTGGCATTCTTACCTACGAGCAGTACTTC. This sequence encodes CASSLGGILTYEQYF.

This clonotype appeared a few times. Here the CDR3 reads CASKLAGYEQYF. The DNA of the CDR3 is TGCGCCAGCAAGCTAGCGGGTTACGAGCAGTACTTC. The chain recombines TRBV10-2 with TRBJ2-7, with TRBD2 identical over 8 bases. The CDR3 contains 12 residues. The germline V gene encodes CDR1 WSHSY and CDR2 SAAADI. The V gene end was trimmed by 7 bases and the J gene end by 4 bases; junction bases not matched to a gene: 3.

This clonotype was counted ten times or more. The rearrangement uses TRBV11-2 and TRBJ2-2; perhaps TRBD2 as D (5 bases). Per the germline V gene, CDR1 is SGHAT and CDR2 is FQNNGV. Deletions cut 0 bases from V and 0 bases from J, with 8 bases between. This CDR3 comprises 16 residues. The CDR3 spells CASSLDPRANTGELFF. The CDR3 nucleotides are TGTGCCAGCAGCTTAGATCCGAGGGCGAACACCGGGGAGCTGTTTTTT. Full variable domain (rest looked up from reference TRBV11-2 and TRBJ2-2): EAGVAQSPRYKIIEKRQSVAFWCNPISGHATLYWYQQILGQGPKLLIQFQNNGVVDDSQLPKDRFSAERLKGVDSTLKIQPAKLEDSAVYLCASSLDPRANTGELFFGEGSRLTVL.

The V and J genes are TRBV6-1 and TRBJ2-3; D uncertain. The germline V gene has CDR1 MNHNS and CDR2 SASEGT. The CDR3 is made up of 11 amino acids. V gave up 4 bases and J gave up 9 bases, with 8 bases separating them. The CDR3 is CASSVVGTQYF. The DNA of the CDR3 is TGTGCCAGCAGTGTGGTGGGGACGCAGTATTTT.

The sample holds many counts of this clonotype. The J gene is TRBJ2-3, the V gene TRBV5-5; no firm D call. Germline V gene sequence: CDR1 SGHKS, CDR2 YYEKEE (reference sequence). The CDR3 runs 15 residues. The V gene lost 1 base and the J gene lost 0 bases, with 9 bases spanning the gap. CDR3 loop: CASSLRGISTDTQYF. CDR3 coding DNA: TGTGCCAGCAGCTTGCGAGGAATTAGCACAGATACGCAGTATTTT.

The V call is TRBV9, the J call TRBJ2-7; D tentatively reads TRBD1 or TRBD2 (6 bases each). CDR3 length: 15 residues. Germline V gene data show CDR1 as SGDLS and CDR2 as YYNGEE. V gave up 0 bases and J gave up 7 bases, with 17 bases separating them. Here the CDR3 DNA reads TGTGCCAGCAGCGTAGGGTGGGGGGCGCATCGTGAGCAGTACTTC. It translates to CASSVGWGAHREQYF.

A few counts support this clonotype. The V and J genes are TRBV5-1 and TRBJ1-3; D is ambiguous. Germline V gives CDR1 SGHRS, CDR2 YFSETQ. The germline V and J ends were trimmed by 4 bases and 0 bases, with 14 bases remaining between them. The CDR3 contains 16 residues. For the CDR3, the DNA is TGCGCCAGCAGCCCGGGTGGCTCCCTCTCTGGAAACACCATATATTTT. This codes for CASSPGGSLSGNTIYF.

V usage is TRBV5-4 and J usage is TRBJ1-6; D uncertain. Germline V CDR1 and CDR2: SGHNT, YYREEE (reference sequence). Trimming cost V 0 bases and J 0 bases, with 7 bases left between them. The CDR3 consists of 16 residues. The CDR3 sequence is CASSLEESSYNSPLHF. The CDR3 DNA reads TGTGCCAGCAGCTTGGAGGAAAGCTCCTATAATTCACCCCTCCACTTT.

This clonotype occurred many times. This chain's CDR3 is CSAPSAILTYEQYF. The CDR3 region has the DNA TGCAGTGCCCCCTCTGCGATTCTCACCTACGAGCAGTACTTC. The chain combines TRBV20-1 with TRBJ2-7; no clear D. Germline values: CDR1 DFQATT, CDR2 SNEGSKA (reference sequence). The germline V and J ends were trimmed by 6 bases and 2 bases, with 17 bases remaining between them. The CDR3 runs to 14 residues.

This clonotype appeared many times. The chain has TRBV5-1 and TRBJ2-3; a possible D gene is TRBD2 (5 bases). This CDR3 is 17 amino acids long. The V end was cut by 0 bases, the J end by 0 bases, with 14 bases between. CDR1 and CDR2 (germline): SGHRS, YFSETQ. The CDR3 region has the DNA TGCGCCAGCAGCTTGGTTCGCCAGCGGCTAAGCACAGATACGCAGTATTTT. This encodes CASSLVRQRLSTDTQYF.

This clonotype was recorded a few times. J is TRBJ1-1 and V is TRBV3-1; D gene unclear. Deletions cut 1 base from V and 10 bases from J, with 7 bases between. Germline V gene data show CDR1 as LGHDT and CDR2 as YNNKEL (reference sequence). The CDR3 has 11 amino acids. DNA of the CDR3: TGTGCCAGCAGCCAAGGGGATCCAGCTTTCTTT. It translates to CASSQGDPAFF.

CDR3 loop: CASSLPATKNIQYF. The CDR3 DNA reads as TGTGCCAGCAGTTTACCTGCTACCAAAAACATTCAGTACTTC. The V gene is TRBV12-3 or TRBV12-4, the J gene TRBJ2-4, with no clear D. There are 14 residues in the CDR3. Trimming removed 2 bases from V and 2 bases from J, with 7 bases in between.

Many counts were recorded for this clonotype. V is TRBV11-1 and J is TRBJ2-1, with D possibly TRBD1 on 6 matching bases. V dropped 3 bases and J dropped 2 bases, with 11 bases sitting between them. The CDR3 is made up of 15 amino acids. The germline V gene has CDR1 SGHAT and CDR2 FQDESV (reference sequence). The CDR3 region has the DNA TGTGCCAGCAGCTTCGAACAGGGACCCTACAATGAGCAGTTCTTC. Protein sequence: CASSFEQGPYNEQFF.

This clonotype appeared a few times. This chain uses TRBV12-3 or TRBV12-4 with TRBJ2-1, with D uncertain. This CDR3 has 13 residues. Trimming removed 1 base at V and 10 bases at J, with 11 bases between. CDR3 coding DNA: TGTGCCAGCAGTTTAGGGGTTGAAGGGGAGCAGTTCTTC. This sequence encodes CASSLGVEGEQFF.